The 5 T cell receptor beta chains listed next were all sequenced from one sample in a study of post-analysis software for immune sequencing data. Findings and limits, study-wide: TRBV5-6, TRBV5-1 and TRBV20-1 were among about 5 TRBV segments more frequent in patients than controls.

The antigens these receptors bind are not known. Tagging with unique molecular identifiers was a feature of the TCR beta cDNA libraries. MiXCR, run by TCRdb on the PCR reads, gives a single entry per CDR3 protein. The top ten hold 1.7% of the sample, which has more than 450,000 distinct CDR3 sequences, 40% to 50% seen once. The source material was blood. These receptors all stem from a girl between 10 and 17 years old with multiple sclerosis.

The J gene is TRBJ1-1, the V gene TRBV27, with D maybe TRBD1 (5 bases). CDR1 and CDR2 (germline): MNHEY, SMNVEV (reference sequence). The CDR3 loop spans 14 amino acids. Trimming took 3 bases from V and 5 from J, leaving 13 bases between them. The CDR3 spells CASSFGGSGTEAFF. CDR3 DNA: TGTGCCAGCAGTTTTGGGGGGTCGGGGACTGAAGCTTTCTTT.

V and J are TRBV20-1 and TRBJ2-5; the match to TRBD2 covers 7 bases. CDR1 DFQATT and CDR2 SNEGSKA come from the germline V gene (reference sequence). V was clipped by 3 bases and J by 11 bases; unmatched bases: 6. This CDR3 has 11 residues. CDR3 DNA sequence: TGCAGTGCTAGTTATGGGAGGGAGCAGTACTTC. Amino acids: CSASYGREQYF.

The chain recombines TRBV20-1 with TRBJ2-3; D perhaps matches TRBD1 (5 bases). Germline V CDR1 and CDR2: DFQATT, SNEGSKA (reference sequence). The CDR3 has 14 residues. Trimming pared 0 bases from V and 3 bases from J, leaving 10 bases between. Here the CDR3 DNA reads TGCAGTGCTAGAGATCGTCAGGGTACAGATACGCAGTATTTT. Translating gives CSARDRQGTDTQYF.

V usage is TRBV2 and J usage is TRBJ1-5; TRBD1 is a possible D gene (5 bases). V lost 6 bases and J lost 9, with 15 bases in between. Germline assignment: CDR1 SNHLY and CDR2 FYNNEI. The CDR3 is 13 residues long. CDR3 DNA: TGTGCCAGCAGGACCCAGGGCGCAGGGCCCCAGCATTTT. Translation gives CASRTQGAGPQHF.

About this clonotype: This may stem from a read error, because a much larger clone lies one nucleotide away. The chain carries TRBV12-3 or TRBV12-4 and TRBJ1-2; 7 nucleotides agree with TRBD1. The CDR3 covers 16 residues. V shed 10 bases and J 6 bases; nucleotides not matched to a gene: 20. The CDR3 loop reads CATGSNRDRAKDGYTF. The CDR3 coding sequence is TGTGCCACGGGGTCCAACCGAGACAGGGCAAAGGATGGCTACACCTTC.